The clone carrying this T cell receptor beta chain was seen only once. It was cDNA, reverse transcribed from extracted RNA, that served as the sequencing template. The repertoire was sequenced with immunoSEQ multiplex PCR; TCRdb's copy has only in-frame clones and lacks some. Of under 250,000 clones detected, less than 75% appear once; the ten largest clones hold roughly 1.6%. The data derive from a study of CD8+ T cells in alopecia areata. Trimming stripped 5 bases from V and 0 bases from J, with 10 bases between. Germline assignment: CDR1 SGHAT and CDR2 FQNNGV. CDR3 size: 14 residues. Treatment meaning: oral pan-JAK inhibitor, 5-10 mg twice daily.

The rearrangement uses TRBV11-2 and TRBJ1-1; D unclear. The sequence was collected from a human donor with alopecia areata. Sequencing used CD4+ T cells sorted from blood, obtained at week 4, from a patient treated with tofacitinib. Here the CDR3 DNA reads TGTGCCAGCAGCCCCGGACCGATGAACACTGAAGCTTTCTTT. Residues: CASSPGPMNTEAFF. Variable domain in full (rest from reference TRBV11-2 and TRBJ1-1): EAGVAQSPRYKIIEKRQSVAFWCNPISGHATLYWYQQILGQGPKLLIQFQNNGVVDDSQLPKDRFSAERLKGVDSTLKIQPAKLEDSAVYLCASSPGPMNTEAFFGQGTRLTVV.